The sequence of this TCR beta chain was determined in a study of shared clonotypes between healthy human individuals. About the research overall: Donor composition was a couple of women and a few men, aged 18 to 49.

CDR3 length equals 13 residues. Between the trimmed V and J ends, which lost 2 bases and 2 bases, there was a span of 10 bases. Germline values: CDR1 GTSNPN, CDR2 SVGIG (reference sequence). How the authors handled the data: Junction-only sequences produced by ImmunoSEQ had no quality scores, so filtering differed. Measured with immunoSEQ multiplex PCR; TCRdb has only the in-frame clones, and not every one. That table gives V, J and clone size, and the DNA gave D and trimming. The data show 850,000 to 1,200,000 clones, with 65% to 80% seen just once and approximately 1.5% held by the top ten. Material for sequencing was memory CD4+ T cells sorted from blood. Subset denoted: CD45RA-negative fraction. V and J are TRBV30 and TRBJ2-7, with D unclear. The source of this sequence is a young man in good health. The CDR3 DNA follows: TGTGCCTGGAGTTCGTTCCTGACCTACGAGCAGTACTTC. Translated: CAWSSFLTYEQYF. The full variable domain, in which reference TRBV30 and TRBJ2-7 provide the parts outside the CDR3, is SQTIHQWPATLVQPVGSPLSLECTVEGTSNPNLYWYRQAAGRGLQLLFYSVGIGQISSEVPQNLSASRPQDRQFILSSKKLLLSDSGFYLCAWSSFLTYEQYFGPGTRLTVT.